This is a list of T cell receptor beta chains from one sample in a study of T cell responses to AZD1222 COVID-19 vaccine. Profiled with immunoSEQ multiplex PCR; TCRdb holds only in-frame clones, not every one. Here the sample spans 45,000 to 55,000 clones, roughly 80% being singletons. The sequencing used peripheral blood, collected on day 0 of MenACWY control vaccination. These TCRs come from an adult in good health. Each CDR3 is given with its conserved first and last residue. The order of the fields is D gene, V gene, clone size, J gene, CDR3 protein, CDR3 DNA. The D gene is left open where the match is weak. A row's size may be missing; if present it is once, few, many or a size class.

-	TRBV7-9	-	TRBJ1-1	CASSPPLNTEAFF	TGTGCCAGCAGCCCTCCGTTGAACACTGAAGCTTTCTTT
-	TRBV10-1	few	TRBJ2-1	CASSESGKNEQFF	TGCGCCAGCAGTGAGTCAGGGAAGAATGAGCAGTTCTTC
-	TRBV2	-	TRBJ1-1	CASRTMNTEAFF	TGTGCCAGCAGAACTATGAACACTGAAGCTTTCTTT
TRBD2	TRBV7-6	-	TRBJ2-3	CASSRRQREPTDTQYF	TGTGCCAGCAGCCGCAGACAGCGGGAACCGACAGATACGCAGTATTTT
-	TRBV18	-	TRBJ2-5	CASSPGLQETQYF	TGTGCCAGCTCTCCGGGACTGCAAGAGACCCAGTACTTC
-	TRBV15	-	TRBJ1-4	CATSRDPGQRGEKLFF	TGTGCCACCAGCAGAGATCCGGGTCAGAGGGGGGAAAAACTGTTTTTT
TRBD2	TRBV27	-	TRBJ2-1	CASSSPDRGRTSGRRNEQFF	TGTGCCAGCAGTTCCCCGGACAGGGGAAGGACTAGCGGGAGACGCAATGAGCAGTTCTTC
TRBD2	TRBV5-6	-	TRBJ2-7	CASSILAGGLLGGEQYF	TGTGCCAGCAGCATCCTAGCGGGAGGCCTCCTTGGGGGGGAGCAGTACTTC
-	TRBV6-5	-	TRBJ1-6	CASSDLQRNNSPLHF	TGTGCCAGCAGCGATCTCCAACGGAATAATTCACCCCTCCACTTT
-	TRBV5-1	-	TRBJ1-5	CASSLLGVPNQPQHF	TGCGCCAGCAGTCTGTTGGGGGTACCTAATCAGCCCCAGCATTTT
-	TRBV2	-	TRBJ2-1	CASSGPSGISSYNEQFF	TGTGCCAGCAGTGGCCCGAGCGGTATAAGCTCCTACAATGAGCAGTTCTTC
TRBD2	TRBV6-2/TRBV6-3	-	TRBJ2-5	CASSFLGGEAKTQYF	TGTGCCAGCAGTTTCCTCGGGGGGGAGGCAAAGACCCAGTACTTC
-	TRBV10-2	-	TRBJ1-1	CASREGTGEAFF	TGCGCCAGCAGGGAGGGGACGGGAGAAGCTTTCTTT
-	TRBV2	-	TRBJ1-1	CASSDGLNTEAFF	TGTGCCAGCAGTGACGGTTTGAACACTGAAGCTTTCTTT
-	TRBV5-1	-	TRBJ2-2	CASSLRSGIGFTGELFF	TGCGCCAGCAGCTTGAGATCCGGGATTGGTTTCACCGGGGAGCTGTTTTTT
-	TRBV5-8	-	TRBJ1-2	CASSWRDRTYGYTF	TGTGCCAGCAGCTGGCGAGACAGGACCTACGGCTACACCTTC
TRBD2	TRBV19	-	TRBJ2-7	CATPYRASGIEQYF	TGTGCCACTCCCTATAGGGCTAGCGGGATCGAGCAGTACTTC
-	TRBV9	-	TRBJ2-3	CASSAQWREPTDTQYF	TGTGCCAGCAGCGCTCAATGGAGGGAACCCACAGATACGCAGTATTTT
-	TRBV14	-	TRBJ2-1	CASSQDLGGTGRKFF	TGTGCCAGCAGCCAAGATCTGGGGGGCACTGGAAGAAAGTTCTTC
TRBD1	TRBV4-2	few	TRBJ1-6	CASSQEGQNSPLHF	TGTGCCAGCAGCCAAGAGGGACAGAATTCACCCCTCCACTTT
TRBD1	TRBV19	-	TRBJ1-1	CASSPRPGQGAWTEAFF	TGTGCCAGTAGTCCGCGTCCGGGACAGGGGGCTTGGACTGAAGCTTTCTTT
-	TRBV14	few	TRBJ1-2	CASSQVSVGDPTF	TGTGCCAGCAGCCAAGTATCGGTGGGCGACCCCACCTTC
-	TRBV27	-	TRBJ2-7	CASSLAPSRSYEQYF	TGTGCCAGCAGTTTAGCCCCCTCCCGGTCCTACGAGCAGTACTTC
-	TRBV3-1/TRBV3-2	-	TRBJ1-6	CASSHPLTNSPLHF	TGTGCCAGCAGCCACCCACTGACGAATTCACCCCTCCACTTT
TRBD1	TRBV9	few	TRBJ1-6	CASSVRDRGLENSPLHF	TGTGCCAGCAGCGTCCGGGACAGGGGGTTAGAAAATTCACCCCTCCACTTT
-	TRBV2	-	TRBJ2-5	CASLRSPRETQYF	TGTGCCAGCCTGCGGTCCCCGCGGGAGACCCAGTACTTC
-	TRBV4-1	-	TRBJ1-1	CASSQDKSMGRVGLNTEAFF	TGCGCCAGCAGCCAAGATAAATCGATGGGACGGGTGGGGCTGAACACTGAAGCTTTCTTT
-	TRBV2	-	TRBJ2-3	CASRTGLVGTDTQYF	TGTGCCAGCAGAACAGGGTTAGTAGGCACAGATACGCAGTATTTT
TRBD2	TRBV6-5	-	TRBJ2-1	CASSKLAGSYNEQFF	TGTGCCAGCAGTAAGCTAGCGGGGTCCTACAATGAGCAGTTCTTC
-	TRBV6-2/TRBV6-3	-	TRBJ1-5	CASSYHGTVRVSNQPQHF	TGTGCCAGCAGTTACCACGGGACCGTCCGAGTGAGCAATCAGCCCCAGCATTTT
TRBD2	TRBV5-6	few	TRBJ2-1	CASSPGGLVYNEQFF	TGTGCCAGCAGCCCGGGGGGGCTAGTGTACAATGAGCAGTTCTTC
-	TRBV19	once	TRBJ2-1	CASKPTGFSYNEQFF	TGTGCCAGTAAACCTACAGGGTTCTCCTACAATGAGCAGTTCTTC
-	TRBV10-3	-	TRBJ1-1	CATRLGETEAFF	TGTGCCACCAGGCTTGGGGAGACTGAAGCTTTCTTT
-	TRBV7-9	-	TRBJ1-1	CASSFGGNTEAFF	TGTGCCAGCAGCTTTGGTGGGAACACTGAAGCTTTCTTT
-	TRBV12-3/TRBV12-4	-	TRBJ2-1	CASTQPPDEQFF	TGTGCCAGCACCCAACCTCCGGACGAGCAGTTCTTC
-	TRBV30	-	TRBJ1-2	CAWVRSGGTLSFHF	TGTGCCTGGGTTAGGTCCGGGGGTACCTTGTCATTCCACTTC
-	TRBV9	once	TRBJ1-4	CASTKSSTASEKLFF	TGTGCCAGCACCAAAAGTAGTACGGCAAGTGAAAAACTGTTTTTT
-	TRBV3-1/TRBV3-2	-	TRBJ2-1	CASKTEGEYNEQFF	TGTGCCAGCAAGACGGAGGGCGAGTACAATGAGCAGTTCTTC